One T cell receptor (beta chain) is described in this entry. The data were taken from a study of control samples from healthy donors and cancer patients. Here immunoSEQ multiplex PCR was the method, and the copy in TCRdb shows in-frame clones only, minus some. The data hold around 120,000 clones, with about 89% observed a single time. This CDR3 spans 16 amino acids. Per germline, CDR1 SGHTA and CDR2 FQGNSA. The V segment lost 5 bases and the J segment 4 bases; nucleotides outside the gene matches: 3. Material: blood. The TCR was taken from a woman aged 18-29 years in good health. This chain connects TRBV7-2 to TRBJ2-2; 14 positions match TRBD2. The CDR3 sequence: CASSQGLAGATGELFF. CDR3 DNA sequence: TGTGCCAGCAGCCAGGGACTAGCGGGAGCCACCGGGGAGCTGTTTTTT.